The present T cell receptor beta chain was sequenced within a study of cytomegalovirus exposure and HLA in healthy donors. This CDR3 has 14 residues. Deletions cut 6 bases from V and 0 bases from J, with 12 bases between. CDR1 and CDR2 (germline): MNHEY, SMNVEV (reference sequence). In the PCR, 60 Vbeta and 13 Jbeta primers were used. The table came from immunoSEQ multiplex PCR; TCRdb's copy has only in-frame clones and leaves some out. Of under 200,000 clones listed, roughly 73% are singletons. The gene calls are TRBV27 and TRBJ2-7; the D gene is possibly TRBD1 (6 bases). The source of this sequence is a middle-aged woman in good health and CMV-seropositive. Source material: PBMCs. The CDR3: CASRPNRDSYEQYF. CDR3 nucleotides: TGTGCCAGCAGACCTAACAGGGACTCCTACGAGCAGTACTTC.